A single sample is the source of the 20 T cell receptor beta chains below, sequenced in a study of TIL therapy for anti-PD-1-resistant metastatic lung cancer. This was the immunoSEQ v3 assay. The assay was immunoSEQ multiplex PCR, and TCRdb's table has in-frame clones only and misses some. Altogether 55,000 or so clones are present, about 81% being singletons, with the ten largest covering nearly 3%. Described time point: pre-treatment sample, taken before nivolumab and TIL therapy. The input for sequencing was blood, taken at baseline. Receptor source: a person between 30 and 80 years old with non-small cell lung cancer.

CDR3 region: CASSLVGGRALDEQFF. The CDR3 DNA sequence: TGCGCCAGCAGCTTGGTGGGCGGGAGGGCCTTGGATGAGCAGTTCTTC. The chain employs TRBV5-1 and TRBJ2-1; 9 bases are shared with TRBD2. The CDR3 loop spans 16 amino acids. With 0 bases clipped from V and 8 bases from J, the junction kept 9 bases outside the gene matches. Germline V lookup: CDR1 SGHRS, CDR2 YFSETQ.

This rearrangement joins TRBV11-1 to TRBJ1-2, with TRBD1 identical over 10 bases. V was clipped by 5 bases and J by 7 bases; unmatched bases: 4. The CDR3 contains 13 residues. The germline CDR1 and CDR2 sequences are SGHAT and FQDESV (reference sequence). In nucleotides, the CDR3 is TGTGCCAGCAGCCCCCGGACAGGGGGTGGCTACACCTTC. This encodes CASSPRTGGGYTF.

The CDR3 sequence: CASSGPTGGDGYTF. DNA of the CDR3: TGCGCCAGCAGCGGCCCCACAGGGGGCGATGGCTACACCTTC. This rearrangement joins TRBV5-1 to TRBJ1-2; 9 nucleotides agree with TRBD1. CDR1 and CDR2 from the germline V gene are SGHRS and YFSETQ. The V and J ends lost 4 bases and 6 bases, in that order; junction bases with no gene match: 7. The CDR3 runs 14 residues. Together with reference TRBV5-1 and TRBJ1-2, the CDR3 gives the full variable domain: KAGVTQTPRYLIKTRGQQVTLSCSPISGHRSVSWYQQTPGQGLQFLFEYFSETQRNKGNFPGRFSGRQFSNSRSEMNVSTLELGDSALYLCASSGPTGGDGYTFGSGTRLTVV.

This clone was picked up one time. The chain couples TRBV7-3 to TRBJ1-6; 8 positions match TRBD1. CDR1 and CDR2 from the germline V gene are SGHTA and FQGTGA. The CDR3 contains 13 residues. Trimming cost V 6 bases and J 7 bases; bases outside gene matches: 2. The CDR3 sequence: CASSQGANSPLHF. CDR3 DNA sequence: TGTGCCAGCAGTCAGGGGGCAAATTCACCCCTCCACTTT.

The chain uses TRBV2 and TRBJ2-4; 7 positions match TRBD2. The germline V gene encodes CDR1 SNHLY and CDR2 FYNNEI. The trim removed 6 bases at V and 8 bases at J, leaving 10 bases unmatched. CDR3 length equals 14 residues. The CDR3 coding sequence is TGTGCCAGCAGCTTCGGGGAGGGAAGGGACATTCAGTACTTC. Amino acid sequence: CASSFGEGRDIQYF.

This sequence joins TRBV6-1 and TRBJ1-3; D might be TRBD1 (5 bases). CDR1 MNHNS and CDR2 SASEGT come from the germline V gene. Trimming removed 0 bases at V and 2 bases at J, with 8 bases between. There are 15 residues in the CDR3. The CDR3 nucleotides read TGTGCCAGCAGTGAAGCGCGGGGGGCTGGAAACACCATATATTTT. Translation: CASSEARGAGNTIYF.

V gene TRBV7-3 combines with J gene TRBJ2-3; possible D gene TRBD2, 7 bases. The CDR3 totals 15 residues. Germline CDR1 is SGHTA and CDR2 is FQGTGA. V lost 3 bases to trimming and J lost 2 bases, with 12 bases between them. This CDR3 reads CASSFGGAVTDTQYF. The CDR3, as DNA: TGTGCCAGCAGCTTTGGGGGGGCGGTCACAGATACGCAGTATTTT.

The chain employs TRBV12-3 or TRBV12-4 and TRBJ2-1; TRBD2 agrees at 9 bases. V shed 8 bases and J 7 bases; nucleotides not matched to a gene: 6. This CDR3 spans 13 amino acids. The CDR3 here is CASLSGSVNEQFF. In nucleotides, the CDR3 is TGTGCCAGCCTTAGCGGGAGTGTAAATGAGCAGTTCTTC.

The CDR3 DNA sequence: TGTGCCAGCAGTTTACCTAGCGGCAATGAGCAGTTCTTC. Residues: CASSLPSGNEQFF. The chain uses TRBV27 and TRBJ2-1; TRBD2 aligns across 7 bases. V was clipped by 2 bases and J by 6 bases; unmatched bases: 1. The germline gives CDR1 MNHEY, CDR2 SMNVEV (reference sequence). CDR3 length: 13 residues.

The gene calls are TRBV12-3 or TRBV12-4 and TRBJ2-7; 9 bases agree with TRBD1. V trimming: 5 bases; J trimming: 4 bases; junction bases outside the gene matches: 3. This CDR3 has 13 residues. In DNA, the CDR3 is TGTGCCAGCAGTCCGGACAGGGGATACGAGCAGTACTTC. Translating gives CASSPDRGYEQYF.

This clone occurred once. The chain employs TRBV5-1 and TRBJ1-6; a weak D match, TRBD1 (5 bases). The CDR3 consists of 17 residues. Looked up from germline, CDR1 is SGHRS and CDR2 is YFSETQ. V lost 0 bases, J lost 2 bases, and 12 bases lay in between. The CDR3 nucleotides read TGCGCCAGCAGCTTGGATTTACAGGACACCTATAATTCACCCCTCCACTTT. It is translated as CASSLDLQDTYNSPLHF.

This clone was recorded a few times. The CDR3 region has the DNA TGTGCCAGCTCACCCGAAAGGGCTGGAAACACCATATATTTT. Residues: CASSPERAGNTIYF. The chain uses TRBV18 and TRBJ1-3, with no clear D. This CDR3 spans 14 amino acids. Germline lookup yields CDR1 KGHSH and CDR2 LQKENI. V lost 3 bases and J lost 2, with 8 bases in between.

The gene calls are TRBV19 and TRBJ2-1; 7 bases fit TRBD2. V lost 2 bases, J lost 2 bases, and 12 bases stayed unmatched. Per germline, CDR1 LNHDA and CDR2 SQIVND (reference sequence). CDR3 length: 18 amino acids. The chain's CDR3 is CASSIMSGASGTYNEQFF. In nucleotides, the CDR3 is TGTGCCAGTAGTATAATGAGCGGGGCCTCGGGGACCTACAATGAGCAGTTCTTC.

This clone was picked up one time. V gene TRBV19 combines with J gene TRBJ2-3; 8 bases line up with TRBD2. Germline CDR1 reads LNHDA; CDR2 reads SQIVND (reference sequence). CDR3 length: 16 amino acids. The junction had 10 bases not matched to a gene; V was cut back by 5 bases and J by 3 bases. The CDR3 DNA is TGTGCCAGTAGTTTCCTAGGGGTAGCGGGAACAGATACGCAGTATTTT. Translated: CASSFLGVAGTDTQYF.

J is TRBJ1-2 and V is TRBV28; D remains ambiguous. The CDR3 totals 11 residues. Trimming took off 4 bases at V and 2 bases at J, with 2 bases between the two ends. Germline-derived CDR1 and CDR2 are MDHEN and SYDVKM. The CDR3 reads CASSSNYGYTF. The CDR3, as DNA: TGTGCCAGCAGTTCGAACTATGGCTACACCTTC.

This sequence joins TRBV5-1 and TRBJ2-1; TRBD2 aligns across 13 bases. V lost 4 bases, J lost 7 bases, and 5 bases stayed unmatched. Germline lookup yields CDR1 SGHRS and CDR2 YFSETQ. The CDR3 runs to 15 residues. The CDR3 here is CASSRTSGRGNEQFF. In nucleotides, the CDR3 is TGCGCCAGCAGCCGTACTAGCGGGAGGGGGAATGAGCAGTTCTTC.

The chain carries TRBV7-9 and TRBJ2-3; D possibly corresponds to TRBD2 (7 bases). The CDR3 has 15 amino acids. Deletions cut 5 bases from V and 6 bases from J, with 18 bases between. The V gene's germline CDR1 is SEHNR and CDR2 FQNEAQ (reference sequence). This CDR3 is CASSESWGGPDTQYF. DNA for the CDR3: TGTGCCAGCAGCGAATCTTGGGGGGGGCCGGATACGCAGTATTTT.

The chain employs TRBV6-6 and TRBJ1-5; 9 bases agree with TRBD1. Trimming cost V 2 bases and J 4 bases; bases outside gene matches: 6. Germline-derived CDR1 and CDR2 are MNHNY and SVGAGI (reference sequence). The CDR3 has 16 residues. The CDR3 reads CASSYGDRGLNQPQHF. The CDR3 bases are TGTGCCAGCAGTTACGGAGACAGGGGGTTGAATCAGCCCCAGCATTTT.

This chain joins TRBV10-3 and TRBJ1-3, with D perhaps TRBD1 (5 bases). The CDR3 totals 15 residues. Trimming stripped 3 bases from V and 3 bases from J, with 12 bases between. Germline V lookup: CDR1 ENHRY, CDR2 SYGVKD. CDR3 region: CAISDAGGDGNTIYF. The CDR3 DNA follows: TGTGCCATCAGTGATGCGGGGGGTGATGGAAACACCATATATTTT.

The chain combines TRBV24-1 with TRBJ2-1; 10 nucleotides agree with TRBD2. Per germline, CDR1 KGHDR and CDR2 SFDVKD. There are 17 residues in the CDR3. J was trimmed by 0 bases and V by 3 bases; bases with no gene match: 4. The CDR3 DNA is TGTGCCACCAGTGATACCCAGCGGGGGGGCTCCTACAATGAGCAGTTCTTC. Translated: CATSDTQRGGSYNEQFF.